A single sample gave rise to the 4 T cell receptor beta chains below, sequenced in a study of T cell clusters in autoimmune cytopenias. Each sample's input was 200 to 300 ng genomic DNA, 35,000 to 40,000 genome equivalents. TRB rearrangements were amplified by touch-down multiplex PCR with mixed TRB-A/B primers. TCRdb reworked the multiplex PCR reads into one entry per CDR3 protein, no DNA. There are around 7,000 distinct CDR3 sequences in the sample, with 25% to 30% held by the top ten. Sequencing was done on a sample of peripheral blood. The receptors were gathered from a human donor with an autoimmune cytopenia or autoimmune hepatitis (not recorded which).

This chain links TRBV7-9 with TRBJ1-4. CDR1 and CDR2 (germline): SEHNR, FQNEAQ (reference sequence). The CDR3 has 14 residues. The CDR3 protein is CASSLVGGNEKLFF.

Its frequency marks this clonotype as medium-sized (0.01 to 0.1%). This chain uses TRBV7-6 with TRBJ1-5. CDR1 and CDR2 (germline): SGHVS, FNYEAQ. There are 15 residues in the CDR3. CDR3 region: CASSLKDGRNQPQHF. Using reference TRBV7-6 and TRBJ1-5 for the parts outside the CDR3, the full variable domain is GAGVSQSPRYKVTKRGQDVALRCDPISGHVSLYWYRQALGQGPEFLTYFNYEAQQDKSGLPNDRFSAERPEGSISTLTIQRTEQRDSAMYRCASSLKDGRNQPQHFGDGTRLSIL.

V and J are TRBV20-1 and TRBJ2-7; TCRdb names TRBD2, which stays unverified in the absence of DNA. CDR1 DFQATT and CDR2 SNEGSKA come from the germline V gene (reference sequence). The CDR3 sequence is 15 residues long. The CDR3 sequence: CSASTVSGRVYEQYF.

The chain recombines TRBV11-3 with TRBJ2-3. The CDR3 consists of 13 residues. Germline CDR1 SGHNT, CDR2 YENEEA. This CDR3 reads CASSSTTVDTQYF.